These T cell receptor beta chains were read from a single sample in a study of shared clonotypes between healthy human individuals. Assay used: immunoSEQ multiplex PCR; TCRdb lists only in-frame clones, some missing. The data show a few million clones, 93% seen once. The sequenced sample consisted of naive CD4+ T cells from PBMCs. Receptor source: a man between 18 and 35 years old in good health. Some clones in this sample may be carry-over from other donors' samples. Each CDR3 is given with its conserved first and last residue. A D gene is named only where the DNA matches it firmly. Size tells how often a clone was seen (once, few, many) or the class of an expanded clone, and some rows leave it out.

CDR3: CASSTTGGRQETQYF; DNA: TGTGCCAGCAGTACAACAGGGGGTCGACAAGAGACCCAGTACTTC; size: .; V: TRBV28; J: TRBJ2-5; D: TRBD1; length: 15
CDR3: CASSAHGPLHF; DNA: TGTGCCAGCAGTGCCCACGGGCCCCTCCACTTT; size: .; V: TRBV6-5; J: TRBJ1-6; D: .; length: 11
CDR3: CASSFPPPGTRILETQYF; DNA: TGTGCCAGCAGCTTTCCCCCCCCCGGGACAAGGATCTTGGAGACCCAGTACTTC; size: .; V: TRBV11-2; J: TRBJ2-5; D: .; length: 18
CDR3: CASSFVTTDTQYF; DNA: TGTGCCAGCAGCTTCGTCACTACAGATACGCAGTATTTT; size: .; V: TRBV11-2; J: TRBJ2-3; D: .; length: 13
CDR3: CASSQGRGSNQPQHF; DNA: TGCGCCAGCAGCCAAGGTCGGGGTAGCAATCAGCCCCAGCATTTT; size: .; V: TRBV4-1; J: TRBJ1-5; D: .; length: 15
CDR3: CAISVVSGRALNEQFF; DNA: TGTGCCATCAGTGTGGTTAGCGGGAGGGCCCTCAATGAGCAGTTCTTC; size: .; V: TRBV10-3; J: TRBJ2-1; D: TRBD2; length: 16
CDR3: CASSFSWGSNQPQHF; DNA: TGTGCCAGCAGCTTTTCCTGGGGTAGCAATCAGCCCCAGCATTTT; size: once; V: TRBV7-2; J: TRBJ1-5; D: .; length: 15
CDR3: CASSRFGTSLNNEQFF; DNA: TGTGCCAGCAGCCGATTCGGGACTAGCCTAAACAATGAGCAGTTCTTC; size: .; V: TRBV7-9; J: TRBJ2-1; D: TRBD2; length: 16
CDR3: CASSYSWGSELDEQYF; DNA: TGTGCCAGCAGTTACTCATGGGGAAGTGAGTTGGACGAGCAGTACTTC; size: .; V: TRBV6-5; J: TRBJ2-7; D: .; length: 16
CDR3: CASSEVANEQFF; DNA: TGTGCCAGCAGTGAAGTCGCTAATGAGCAGTTCTTC; size: .; V: TRBV6-1; J: TRBJ2-1; D: .; length: 12
CDR3: CASNPLDSEQFF; DNA: TGTGCCAGCAATCCCTTGGACAGCGAGCAGTTCTTC; size: .; V: TRBV6-1; J: TRBJ2-1; D: .; length: 12
CDR3: CASSPGQGAHYGYTF; DNA: TGTGCCAGCTCACCCGGGCAAGGGGCCCACTATGGCTACACCTTC; size: .; V: TRBV18; J: TRBJ1-2; D: .; length: 15
CDR3: CASNLAGQANGEAFF; DNA: TGTGCCAGCAACTTAGCTGGACAAGCTAATGGTGAAGCTTTCTTT; size: .; V: TRBV7-2; J: TRBJ1-1; D: .; length: 15
CDR3: CASSPMDLYEQYF; DNA: TGTGCCAGCTCACCAATGGACCTCTACGAGCAGTACTTC; size: .; V: TRBV18; J: TRBJ2-7; D: .; length: 13
CDR3: CASSTQSRADSNYGYTF; DNA: TGTGCCAGTAGTACCCAGTCCAGGGCGGATTCTAACTATGGCTACACCTTC; size: .; V: TRBV19; J: TRBJ1-2; D: .; length: 17
CDR3: CASSPQRGLPPDTQYF; DNA: TGTGCCAGCTCACCACAGAGGGGGCTCCCCCCAGATACGCAGTATTTT; size: .; V: TRBV18; J: TRBJ2-3; D: TRBD1; length: 16
CDR3: CASMRQGATPEAFF; DNA: TGTGCCAGCATGAGGCAGGGGGCCACCCCTGAAGCTTTCTTT; size: .; V: TRBV25-1; J: TRBJ1-1; D: TRBD1; length: 14
CDR3: CASSPSRVNRSPEAFF; DNA: TGTGCCAGCAGTCCGAGTAGGGTAAACAGGAGCCCTGAAGCTTTCTTT; size: .; V: TRBV5-4; J: TRBJ1-1; D: .; length: 16
CDR3: CASSLDRETGRNSPLHF; DNA: TGTGCCAGCAGCTTGGACAGGGAGACAGGGAGGAATTCACCCCTCCACTTT; size: .; V: TRBV5-6; J: TRBJ1-6; D: TRBD1; length: 17
CDR3: CASSLALAGAWGEQYF; DNA: TGCGCCAGCAGCTTGGCTCTAGCGGGAGCATGGGGAGAGCAGTACTTC; size: .; V: TRBV5-1; J: TRBJ2-7; D: TRBD2; length: 16
CDR3: CASSFESGPYEQYF; DNA: TGCGCCAGCAGCTTCGAGAGCGGGCCCTACGAGCAGTACTTC; size: .; V: TRBV5-1; J: TRBJ2-7; D: .; length: 14
CDR3: CASSPRWPRGSNQPQHF; DNA: TGTGCCAGCAGTCCCAGGTGGCCCCGAGGGAGCAATCAGCCCCAGCATTTT; size: .; V: TRBV28; J: TRBJ1-5; D: .; length: 17
CDR3: CASREGRRSSYEQYF; DNA: TGCGCCAGCAGGGAAGGTAGACGGAGCTCCTACGAGCAGTACTTC; size: .; V: TRBV10-2; J: TRBJ2-7; D: .; length: 15
CDR3: CASGRTDNLPDTQYF; DNA: TGTGCTAGTGGTCGAACCGACAACCTCCCAGATACGCAGTATTTT; size: .; V: TRBV12-5; J: TRBJ2-3; D: .; length: 15
CDR3: CASSAGTGGQETQYF; DNA: TGTGCCAGCAGCGCCGGGACAGGGGGCCAAGAGACCCAGTACTTC; size: .; V: TRBV9; J: TRBJ2-5; D: TRBD1; length: 15
CDR3: CASSSRGGSNQPQHF; DNA: TGTGCCAGCAGTTCCAGGGGGGGAAGCAATCAGCCCCAGCATTTT; size: .; V: TRBV27; J: TRBJ1-5; D: TRBD1; length: 15
CDR3: CASSHGFPYSNQPQHF; DNA: TGCGCCAGCAGCCACGGGTTTCCTTATAGCAATCAGCCCCAGCATTTT; size: once; V: TRBV4-1; J: TRBJ1-5; D: .; length: 16
CDR3: CASSPTGIDQPQHF; DNA: TGTGCCAGCAGCCCTACAGGAATCGATCAGCCCCAGCATTTT; size: .; V: TRBV16; J: TRBJ1-5; D: .; length: 14
CDR3: CASSLGAGARGNEQYF; DNA: TGTGCCAGCAGCCTGGGGGCGGGAGCGCGGGGGAACGAGCAGTACTTC; size: .; V: TRBV5-4; J: TRBJ2-7; D: .; length: 16
CDR3: CASSELGLAGDTQNTGELFF; DNA: TGCGCCAGCTCCGAACTGGGACTAGCGGGAGACACCCAGAACACCGGGGAGCTGTTTTTT; size: .; V: TRBV5-1; J: TRBJ2-2; D: TRBD2; length: 20
CDR3: CASSFQGTQETQYF; DNA: TGCGCCAGCAGCTTCCAAGGCACCCAAGAGACCCAGTACTTC; size: .; V: TRBV5-1; J: TRBJ2-5; D: .; length: 14
CDR3: CASTLQGADGYTF; DNA: TGTGCCAGCACCCTACAGGGGGCAGATGGCTACACCTTC; size: .; V: TRBV28; J: TRBJ1-2; D: TRBD1; length: 13
CDR3: CASSVRLVGGELFF; DNA: TGTGCCAGCAGCGTACGGCTAGTTGGCGGGGAGCTGTTTTTT; size: .; V: TRBV9; J: TRBJ2-2; D: .; length: 14
CDR3: CASSVLGADTQYF; DNA: TGTGCCAGCAGCGTATTGGGGGCAGATACGCAGTATTTT; size: .; V: TRBV9; J: TRBJ2-3; D: .; length: 13
CDR3: CASSPVYLGLAGKQFF; DNA: TGTGCCAGCAGTCCCGTATACCTCGGACTAGCGGGCAAGCAGTTCTTC; size: .; V: TRBV27; J: TRBJ2-1; D: TRBD2; length: 16
CDR3: CASSLAVRTNEQFF; DNA: TGTGCCAGCAGCTTAGCGGTGCGAACCAATGAGCAGTTCTTC; size: .; V: TRBV11-1; J: TRBJ2-1; D: .; length: 14
CDR3: CASSQDYGRGWGTDTQYF; DNA: TGTGCCAGCAGCCAAGATTACGGCAGGGGATGGGGGACAGATACGCAGTATTTT; size: .; V: TRBV4-2; J: TRBJ2-3; D: .; length: 18
CDR3: CASSLRMETQYF; DNA: TGTGCCAGCAGCTTACGCATGGAGACCCAGTACTTC; size: once; V: TRBV11-1; J: TRBJ2-5; D: .; length: 12
CDR3: CASSGGYSVGYEQYF; DNA: TGCGCCAGCAGCGGGGGGTACAGCGTGGGCTACGAGCAGTACTTC; size: .; V: TRBV5-1; J: TRBJ2-7; D: .; length: 15
CDR3: CATSPRTSGSRNEQYF; DNA: TGTGCCACCAGCCCCCGGACTAGCGGGAGTAGGAACGAGCAGTACTTC; size: .; V: TRBV15; J: TRBJ2-7; D: TRBD2; length: 16
CDR3: CASSLGRAGGKGEQYF; DNA: TGTGCCAGCAGCTTAGGACGTGCGGGGGGCAAGGGCGAGCAGTACTTC; size: once; V: TRBV7-8; J: TRBJ2-7; D: TRBD2; length: 16
CDR3: CASSQERGLLANTGELFF; DNA: TGTGCCAGCAGCCAAGAAAGAGGTCTACTAGCGAACACCGGGGAGCTGTTTTTT; size: .; V: TRBV4-2; J: TRBJ2-2; D: .; length: 18
CDR3: CASSLTRQNTEAFF; DNA: TGTGCCAGCAGCTTGACACGACAGAACACTGAAGCTTTCTTT; size: .; V: TRBV5-4; J: TRBJ1-1; D: .; length: 14
CDR3: CASNRERRTKNIQYF; DNA: TGTGCCAGCAACAGGGAAAGGAGGACCAAAAACATTCAGTACTTC; size: .; V: TRBV19; J: TRBJ2-4; D: .; length: 15
CDR3: CASSPFLAGAREQFF; DNA: TGTGCCAGCAGCCCCTTCCTAGCGGGAGCAAGGGAGCAGTTCTTC; size: few; V: TRBV27; J: TRBJ2-1; D: TRBD2; length: 15
CDR3: CASSIQGPPSNEQYF; DNA: TGTGCCAGCTCAATACAGGGGCCCCCTTCCAACGAGCAGTACTTC; size: .; V: TRBV18; J: TRBJ2-7; D: TRBD1; length: 15
CDR3: CASSDNSPEQYF; DNA: TGTGCCAGCAGTGATAACAGCCCCGAGCAGTACTTC; size: .; V: TRBV2; J: TRBJ2-7; D: .; length: 12
CDR3: CASSFRHLETGELFF; DNA: TGTGCCAGCAGCTTCCGGCACCTAGAGACCGGGGAGCTGTTTTTT; size: .; V: TRBV5-5; J: TRBJ2-2; D: .; length: 15
CDR3: CASIPHKDRRKFYEQYF; DNA: TGTGCCAGCATACCCCACAAAGACAGAAGAAAATTCTACGAGCAGTACTTC; size: once; V: TRBV2; J: TRBJ2-7; D: .; length: 17
CDR3: CASSRGISYNEQFF; DNA: TGTGCCAGCAGCAGGGGGATCTCCTACAATGAGCAGTTCTTC; size: .; V: TRBV11-3; J: TRBJ2-1; D: .; length: 14
CDR3: CASRTGLAPTYEQYF; DNA: TGTGCCAGTAGGACAGGACTAGCGCCTACCTACGAGCAGTACTTC; size: .; V: TRBV19; J: TRBJ2-7; D: TRBD2; length: 15
CDR3: CASSYSAGAGPQHF; DNA: TGTGCCAGCAGTTACTCGGCAGGCGCGGGGCCCCAGCATTTT; size: .; V: TRBV6-6; J: TRBJ1-5; D: .; length: 14
CDR3: CASSVAKGKLNYGYTF; DNA: TGTGCCAGCAGCGTAGCAAAGGGTAAGCTTAACTATGGCTACACCTTC; size: .; V: TRBV9; J: TRBJ1-2; D: .; length: 16
CDR3: CASSLDRNTEAFF; DNA: TGTGCCAGCAGCCTTGACAGGAACACTGAAGCTTTCTTT; size: .; V: TRBV7-9; J: TRBJ1-1; D: .; length: 13
CDR3: CAIRGGSGNTIYF; DNA: TGTGCCATCCGCGGGGGGTCTGGAAACACCATATATTTT; size: once; V: TRBV6-5; J: TRBJ1-3; D: .; length: 13
CDR3: CASSPGREGYEQYF; DNA: TGCGCCAGTTCCCCAGGCAGGGAAGGCTACGAGCAGTACTTC; size: .; V: TRBV5-1; J: TRBJ2-7; D: .; length: 14
CDR3: CASSLSPQETQYF; DNA: TGCGCCAGCAGCTTGAGTCCACAAGAGACCCAGTACTTC; size: .; V: TRBV5-1; J: TRBJ2-5; D: .; length: 13
CDR3: CASSLAQGPYYEQYF; DNA: TGTGCCAGCAGCTTAGCCCAGGGTCCCTACTACGAGCAGTACTTC; size: .; V: TRBV7-2; J: TRBJ2-7; D: .; length: 15
CDR3: CASSVVDSVNTEAFF; DNA: TGTGCCAGCAGCGTAGTGGACAGCGTGAACACTGAAGCTTTCTTT; size: .; V: TRBV9; J: TRBJ1-1; D: .; length: 15
CDR3: CASSERGLGNQPQHF; DNA: TGTGCCAGCAGTGAAAGGGGGCTTGGCAATCAGCCCCAGCATTTT; size: once; V: TRBV6-1; J: TRBJ1-5; D: TRBD1; length: 15